These 29 T cell receptor beta chains originate from one sample sequenced in a study of T cells in Graves' hyperthyroidism and ophthalmopathy. Researchers amplified the TCR beta CDR3 regions from RNA transcripts. First-round RT-PCR targeting the TCR CDR3 was performed with the HTBI primer set. One entry per CDR3 protein, called by TCRdb with MiXCR from the multiplex PCR reads. The sample contains 35,000 to 40,000 distinct CDR3 sequences, around half of which appear only once. Sequencing was carried out using blood. The receptors here all came from a woman aged 45-59 years with Graves' hyperthyroidism that later progressed to Graves' ophthalmopathy.

By share, this clonotype ranks as medium-sized. The gene calls are TRBV24-1 and TRBJ1-2, with TRBD1 matching 7 bases. In germline, CDR1 is KGHDR, CDR2 SFDVKD. V lost 7 bases to trimming and J lost 2 bases; unmatched junction nucleotides: 3. The CDR3 spans 13 residues. The CDR3 loop is CATRKGANYGYTF. The CDR3 DNA reads TGTGCCACCAGAAAGGGGGCAAACTATGGCTACACCTTC.

The chain carries TRBV7-2 and TRBJ1-3; no reliable D call. Deletions cut 1 base from V and 2 bases from J, with 12 bases between. Germline assignment: CDR1 SGHTA and CDR2 FQGNSA. The length of the CDR3 is 16 residues. CDR3: CASSLVPGRAGNTIYF. CDR3 coding DNA: TGTGCCAGCAGCTTAGTTCCGGGTAGGGCTGGAAACACCATATATTTT.

The gene calls are TRBV20-1 and TRBJ1-2; possible D gene TRBD1, 5 bases. Trimming pared 0 bases from V and 10 bases from J, leaving 18 bases between. Germline V gene lookup returns CDR1 DFQATT and CDR2 SNEGSKA (reference sequence). The CDR3 loop spans 14 amino acids. CDR3 coding DNA: TGCAGTGCTAGAGATGGGACCGGGAAACTTCCCTACACCTTC. It encodes CSARDGTGKLPYTF.

As for this clonotype: This may stem from a read error, because a much larger clone lies one nucleotide away. No conserved phenylalanine or tryptophan is present at the end of the CDR3, so a read error is the likely explanation. The genes are TRBV30 and TRBJ1-2, with a possible D match to TRBD1 (6 bases). The V gene lost 1 base and the J gene lost 4 bases, with 10 bases spanning the gap. The CDR3 spans 13 residues. Germline values: CDR1 GTSNPN, CDR2 SVGIG (reference sequence). Here the CDR3 DNA reads TGTGCCTGGAGTGGACAGGATCTCTATGGCTACACCCTC. Translation gives CAWSGQDLYGYTL.

The chain is built from TRBV7-9 and TRBJ1-2, with a tentative D call TRBD1 (6 bases). The ends were cut back, 10 bases at V and 5 bases at J, with 17 bases in the middle. CDR1 and CDR2 (germline): SEHNR, FQNEAQ (reference sequence). There are 13 residues in the CDR3. Here the CDR3 DNA reads TGTGCCACCGCCGCGGCCCAGGGGTATGGCTACACCTTC. Protein product: CATAAAQGYGYTF.

This clonotype was counted many times. The CDR3 reads CASSPGELSSGNTIYF. DNA of the CDR3: TGTGCCAGCAGCCCTGGTGAGCTCTCCTCTGGAAACACCATATATTTT. V gene TRBV11-3 combines with J gene TRBJ1-3; D gene ambiguous. The CDR3 has 16 amino acids. Germline CDR1 SGHNT, CDR2 YENEEA. Trimming shortened V by 5 bases and J by 0 bases, and 14 bases separated the two germline ends.

This clonotype came up many times. V gene TRBV4-1 combines with J gene TRBJ2-7; 7 bases are a match to TRBD2. This CDR3 region has 18 residues. With V trimmed by 7 bases and J by 4 bases, 22 bases remained unmatched. The germline V gene has CDR1 MGHRA and CDR2 YSYEKL. The CDR3, as DNA: TGCGCCAGCATTGGGTCTCTAGGGTGGCGGGAGTTTTGGTACGAGCAGTACTTC. This translates into CASIGSLGWREFWYEQYF.

This chain links TRBV20-1 with TRBJ2-7; 14 nucleotides line up with TRBD2. There are 14 residues in the CDR3. Trimming cost V 1 base and J 6 bases; bases outside gene matches: 2. Germline CDR1 reads DFQATT; CDR2 reads SNEGSKA (reference sequence). CDR3 protein: CSARAGTSGSEQYF. In DNA, the CDR3 is TGCAGTGCTAGAGCCGGGACTAGCGGGAGCGAGCAGTACTTC.

In nucleotides, the CDR3 is TGTGCCAGCAGCCAAATGGGTAGACAGAGCTATGGCTACACCTTC. Translation: CASSQMGRQSYGYTF. The rearrangement uses TRBV7-9 and TRBJ1-2, with D possibly matching TRBD1 (5 bases). The V and J ends lost 5 bases and 4 bases respectively, with 17 bases between them. The CDR3 covers 15 residues. From germline, CDR1 is SEHNR and CDR2 FQNEAQ (reference sequence).

This clonotype qualifies as medium-sized. The chain couples TRBV7-9 to TRBJ2-5; D remains ambiguous. Germline CDR1 and CDR2: SEHNR and FQNEAQ (reference sequence). There are 11 residues in the CDR3. Deletions cut 1 base from V and 9 bases from J, with 6 bases between. The CDR3 sequence: CASSLGSSQYF. The CDR3 nucleotides are TGTGCCAGCAGCTTAGGATCGTCCCAGTACTTC.

This clonotype was counted ten times or more. The rearrangement links TRBV20-1 to TRBJ2-1; 8 nucleotides align to TRBD2. There are 16 residues in the CDR3. CDR1 and CDR2 from the germline V gene are DFQATT and SNEGSKA (reference sequence). Trimming took 0 bases from V and 2 from J; bases not matched to a gene: 6. The CDR3 region has the DNA TGCAGTGCTAGAGACCATAGCGGGACAACCTACAATGAGCAGTTCTTC. Amino acids: CSARDHSGTTYNEQFF.

This clonotype was observed once. V usage is TRBV9 and J usage is TRBJ2-1, with 13 nucleotides matching TRBD2. Trimming at V came to 0 bases and at J to 5 bases, leaving 5 bases not matched to a gene. There are 17 residues in the CDR3. Germline V gives CDR1 SGDLS, CDR2 YYNGEE. The CDR3 sequence is CASSVEGLAGIHNEQFF. The CDR3 coding sequence is TGTGCCAGCAGCGTAGAGGGACTAGCGGGAATCCACAATGAGCAGTTCTTC.

Concerning this clonotype itself: It is likely a read error, because the conserved phenylalanine at the end of the CDR3 is missing. The limits of the CDR3 on the DNA are not certain, so only TCRdb's listed CDR3 is given. The V and J genes are TRBV5-6 and TRBJ2-7; no check of the table's D call, TRBD2, against the DNA was made. Germline V gene sequence: CDR1 SGHDT, CDR2 YYEEEE. The CDR3 comprises 9 residues, both ends counted. The CDR3 loop reads CASSLKRTS.

This clonotype was observed many times. The CDR3 sequence: CASSPRTERSDTQYF. The CDR3 coding sequence is TGTGCCAGCAGCCCTAGGACTGAGCGGTCGGATACGCAGTATTTT. V is TRBV5-4 and J is TRBJ2-3; perhaps TRBD2 as D (5 bases). This CDR3 is 15 amino acids long. V lost 4 bases, J lost 6 bases, and 18 bases lay in between. Germline CDR1 SGHNT, CDR2 YYREEE (reference sequence).

By proportion, this clonotype is medium-sized. This sequence joins TRBV2 and TRBJ2-5; no clear D gene. The CDR3 totals 13 residues. V was clipped by 5 bases and J by 2 bases, with 9 bases between them. Germline loops: CDR1 SNHLY, CDR2 FYNNEI. The chain's CDR3 is CASSTDQQETQYF. The CDR3 DNA reads as TGTGCCAGCAGTACCGACCAACAAGAGACCCAGTACTTC.

Turning to this clonotype: The junction shows a germline mismatch at one end, possibly a read error. The V gene is TRBV20-1, the J gene TRBJ2-2, with 7 bases lining up with TRBD1. CDR1 is DFQATT, CDR2 SNEGSKA, per germline (reference sequence). CDR3 length: 16 amino acids. DNA of the CDR3: TGCAGCGCTAGAGATCTAGGGGGCGCGAACACCGGGGAGCTGTTTTTT. Translated, it gives CSARDLGGANTGELFF.

This clonotype was recorded at least ten times. The rearrangement joins TRBV6-5 to TRBJ2-3; TRBD2 matches 11 bases. The CDR3 has 16 residues. V was clipped by 6 bases and J by 2 bases; unmatched bases: 7. Germline assignment: CDR1 MNHEY and CDR2 SVGAGI. CDR3 DNA: TGTGCCAGCAGCCCACTAGCGGGGGACGTCACAGATACGCAGTATTTT. It yields the protein CASSPLAGDVTDTQYF.

The rearrangement joins TRBV9 to TRBJ1-4; TRBD1 agrees at 9 bases. Germline CDR1 SGDLS, CDR2 YYNGEE. V lost 2 bases and J lost 6; bases outside the gene matches: 5. The CDR3 loop spans 15 amino acids. The CDR3 nucleotides are TGTGCCAGCAGCGTGGCCGGGACAGGGCATGAAAAACTGTTTTTT. Protein sequence: CASSVAGTGHEKLFF.

The chain is built from TRBV20-1 and TRBJ2-3, with 9 bases aligning to TRBD1. The V gene's germline CDR1 is DFQATT and CDR2 SNEGSKA (reference sequence). Trimming removed 0 bases from V and 6 bases from J; junction bases left unmatched: 13. The CDR3 extends over 17 amino acids. The CDR3 reads CSARDLGTGSIQDTQYF. CDR3 DNA sequence: TGCAGTGCTAGAGACCTAGGGACAGGGAGTATACAGGATACGCAGTATTTT.

This clonotype was observed many times. The chain is built from TRBV5-6 and TRBJ1-3; D not resolved. Germline V CDR1 and CDR2: SGHDT, YYEEEE. V was trimmed by 1 base and J by 3 bases, leaving 2 bases between them. CDR3 length equals 12 residues. CDR3 sequence: CASSLSGNTIYF. The CDR3 DNA reads as TGTGCCAGCAGCTTGAGTGGAAACACCATATATTTT.

The chain joins TRBV20-1 to TRBJ2-1; 7 bases line up with TRBD1. Looked up from germline, CDR1 is DFQATT and CDR2 is SNEGSKA (reference sequence). This CDR3 is 11 amino acids long. Trimming took 6 bases from V and 9 from J; bases not matched to a gene: 5. The CDR3 nucleotides are TGCAGTGCACTCCAGGGGGTTGAGCAGTTCTTC. Translated: CSALQGVEQFF.

By proportion, this clonotype is medium-sized. The chain has TRBV24-1 and TRBJ1-2; TRBD1 agrees at 8 bases. The V gene's germline CDR1 is KGHDR and CDR2 SFDVKD. The CDR3 length is 18 residues. Germline trimming cut 1 base from V and 3 bases from J; bases unmatched to any gene: 12. CDR3 DNA: TGTGCCACCAGTGATTTACGGGCAACTATACAGGGGGACTATGGCTACACCTTC. Translation: CATSDLRATIQGDYGYTF.

This chain links TRBV19 with TRBJ2-5; 7 bases are shared with TRBD2. CDR1 is LNHDA and CDR2 is SQIVND in the germline V gene (reference sequence). The CDR3 covers 13 residues. Trimming removed 5 bases from V and 2 bases from J; junction bases left unmatched: 2. The DNA for the CDR3 is TGTGCCAGTAGTGGGAGGGCTCAAGAGACCCAGTACTTC. Translating it yields CASSGRAQETQYF.

J is TRBJ2-1 and V is TRBV29-1; D gene uncertain. V lost 8 bases to trimming and J lost 0 bases, with 11 bases between them. The CDR3 totals 13 residues. In germline, CDR1 is SQVTM, CDR2 ANQGSEA. The CDR3: CSFPLCSYNEQFF. The CDR3 DNA reads as TGCAGCTTCCCACTGTGCTCCTACAATGAGCAGTTCTTC.

The J gene is TRBJ2-7, the V gene TRBV7-8; 9 bases are shared with TRBD2. Germline CDR1 and CDR2: SGHVS and FQNEAQ. J gave up 3 bases and V 2 bases, and 5 bases lay outside the gene matches. The CDR3 spans 15 residues. This chain's CDR3 is CASSLRGLAHYEQYF. As DNA, the CDR3 is TGTGCCAGCAGCTTACGCGGACTAGCGCACTACGAGCAGTACTTC. Filled out from reference TRBV7-8 and TRBJ2-7, the complete variable domain reads GAGVSQSPRYKVAKRGQDVALRCDPISGHVSLFWYQQALGQGPEFLTYFQNEAQLDKSGLPSDRFFAERPEGSVSTLKIQRTQQEDSAVYLCASSLRGLAHYEQYFGPGTRLTVT.

The chain has TRBV19 and TRBJ2-1, with 7 positions matching TRBD1. J lost 7 bases, V lost 9 bases, and 6 bases had no gene match. The CDR3 totals 12 residues. Germline CDR1 reads LNHDA; CDR2 reads SQIVND (reference sequence). DNA for the CDR3: TGTGCCAGCATTAACAGGGGAAATGAGCAGTTCTTC. This codes for CASINRGNEQFF.

This chain uses TRBV29-1 with TRBJ2-3; D not certain. V was cut by 5 bases and J by 1 base, with 10 bases left in between. The CDR3 is 13 amino acids. The V gene's germline CDR1 is SQVTM and CDR2 ANQGSEA. CDR3 in DNA: TGCAGCGTTCGGGCAGACCGCACAGATACGCAGTATTTT. Residues: CSVRADRTDTQYF.

The chain has TRBV11-3 and TRBJ2-1; TRBD1 agrees at 11 bases. V trimming: 5 bases; J trimming: 8 bases; junction bases outside the gene matches: 8. Germline V gene data show CDR1 as SGHNT and CDR2 as YENEEA. The CDR3 is 15 residues long. The CDR3 bases are TGTGCCAGCAGCACTCGGGACAGGGGGAAAGATGAGCAGTTCTTC. Its translation: CASSTRDRGKDEQFF. The full variable domain, completed using reference TRBV11-3 and TRBJ2-1, is EAGVVQSPRYKIIEKKQPVAFWCNPISGHNTLYWYLQNLGQGPELLIRYENEEAVDDSQLPKDRFSAERLKGVDSTLKIQPAELGDSAVYLCASSTRDRGKDEQFFGPGTRLTVL.

The chain couples TRBV7-9 to TRBJ2-7; 13 bases align to TRBD2. Unmatched junction bases numbered 12, after V lost 5 bases and J lost 2 bases. Germline CDR1 is SEHNR and CDR2 is FQNEAQ (reference sequence). This CDR3 spans 18 amino acids. For the CDR3, the DNA is TGTGCCAGCAGCCCACAACTAGCGGGGGGGCTTGTTCCCTACGAGCAGTACTTC. As protein: CASSPQLAGGLVPYEQYF.